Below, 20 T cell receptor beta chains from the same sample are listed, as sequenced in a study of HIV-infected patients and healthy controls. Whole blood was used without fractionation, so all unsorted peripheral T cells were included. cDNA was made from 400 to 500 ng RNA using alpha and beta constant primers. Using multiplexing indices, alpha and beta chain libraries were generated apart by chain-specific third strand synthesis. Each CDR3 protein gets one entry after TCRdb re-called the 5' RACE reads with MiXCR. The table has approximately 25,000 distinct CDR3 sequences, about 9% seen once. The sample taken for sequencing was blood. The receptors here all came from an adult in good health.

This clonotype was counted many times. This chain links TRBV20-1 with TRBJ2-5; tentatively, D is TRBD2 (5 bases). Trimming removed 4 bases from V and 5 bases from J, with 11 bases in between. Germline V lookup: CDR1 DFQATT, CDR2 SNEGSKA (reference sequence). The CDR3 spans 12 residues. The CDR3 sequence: CSAKRSGETQYF. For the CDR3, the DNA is TGCAGTGCTAAGAGATCGGGGGAGACCCAGTACTTC.

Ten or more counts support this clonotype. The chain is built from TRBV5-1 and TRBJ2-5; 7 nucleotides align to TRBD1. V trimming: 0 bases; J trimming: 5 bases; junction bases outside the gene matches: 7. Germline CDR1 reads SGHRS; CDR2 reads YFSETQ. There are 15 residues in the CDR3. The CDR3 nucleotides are TGCGCCAGCAGCTTGGCACAGGGGATAGGGGAGACCCAGTACTTC. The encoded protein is CASSLAQGIGETQYF.

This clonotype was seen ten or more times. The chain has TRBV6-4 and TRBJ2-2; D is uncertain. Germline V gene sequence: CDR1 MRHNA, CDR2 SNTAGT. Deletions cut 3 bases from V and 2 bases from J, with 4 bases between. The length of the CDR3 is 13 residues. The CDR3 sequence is CASSEDNTGELFF. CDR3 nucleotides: TGTGCCAGCAGTGAGGACAACACCGGGGAGCTGTTTTTT.

The CDR3 nucleotides are TGCAGTGCCACAAACCTGGGGCAGACCCTCATGAGCTACGAGCAGTACTTC. It yields the protein CSATNLGQTLMSYEQYF. V usage is TRBV20-1 and J usage is TRBJ2-7, with D possibly matching TRBD1 (5 bases). The CDR3 has 17 residues. Trimming pared 6 bases from V and 3 bases from J, leaving 27 bases between. Germline V CDR1 and CDR2: DFQATT, SNEGSKA (reference sequence).

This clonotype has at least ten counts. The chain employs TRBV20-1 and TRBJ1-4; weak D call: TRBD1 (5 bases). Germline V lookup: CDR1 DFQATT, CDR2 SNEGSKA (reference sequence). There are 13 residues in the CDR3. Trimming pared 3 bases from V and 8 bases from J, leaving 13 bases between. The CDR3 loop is CSASRGGQEKLFF. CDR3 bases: TGCAGTGCTAGTAGGGGAGGTCAAGAAAAACTGTTTTTT.

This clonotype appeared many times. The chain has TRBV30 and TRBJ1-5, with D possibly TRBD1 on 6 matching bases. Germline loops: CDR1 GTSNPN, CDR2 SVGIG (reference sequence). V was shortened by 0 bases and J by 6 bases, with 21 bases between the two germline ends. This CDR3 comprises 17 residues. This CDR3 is CAWSVRKDRRVRQPQHF. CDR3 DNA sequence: TGTGCCTGGAGTGTACGGAAAGACAGGAGAGTACGTCAGCCCCAGCATTTT.

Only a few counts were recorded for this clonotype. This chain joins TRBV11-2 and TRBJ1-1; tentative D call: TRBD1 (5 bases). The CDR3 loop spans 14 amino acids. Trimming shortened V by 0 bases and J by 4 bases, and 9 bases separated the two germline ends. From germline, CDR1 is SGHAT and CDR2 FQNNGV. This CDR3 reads CASSLEGVLTEAFF. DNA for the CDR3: TGTGCCAGCAGCTTAGAGGGGGTTCTCACTGAAGCTTTCTTT.

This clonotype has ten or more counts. The CDR3 loop reads CASSLGAGVYGYTF. Here the CDR3 DNA reads TGTGCCAGCAGCTTAGGGGCAGGGGTCTATGGCTACACCTTC. This chain joins TRBV7-9 and TRBJ1-2, with D possibly TRBD1 on 6 matching bases. Trimming pared 1 base from V and 4 bases from J, leaving 10 bases between. From germline, CDR1 is SEHNR and CDR2 FQNEAQ (reference sequence). The CDR3 is made up of 14 amino acids.

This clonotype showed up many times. The CDR3 bases are TGTGCCAGCAGCCAATCAGAGAATCAGCCCCAGCATTTT. Translating it yields CASSQSENQPQHF. This sequence joins TRBV4-2 and TRBJ1-5, with D unclear. The CDR3 is 13 residues long. Germline CDR1 LGHNA, CDR2 YNFKEQ. Trimming cost V 2 bases and J 4 bases, with 6 bases left between them.

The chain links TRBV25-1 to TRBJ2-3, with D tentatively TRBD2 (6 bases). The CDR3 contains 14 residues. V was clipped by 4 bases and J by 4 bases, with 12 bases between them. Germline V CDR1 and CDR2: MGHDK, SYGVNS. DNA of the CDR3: TGTGCCAGCAGTGGGAGGGCAGGGCCAGATACGCAGTATTTT. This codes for CASSGRAGPDTQYF.

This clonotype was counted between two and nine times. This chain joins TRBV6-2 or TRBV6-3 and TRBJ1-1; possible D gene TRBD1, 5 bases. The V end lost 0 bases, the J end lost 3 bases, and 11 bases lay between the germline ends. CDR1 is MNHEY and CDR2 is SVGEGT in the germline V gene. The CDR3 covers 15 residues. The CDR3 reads CASSYSSGRDTEAFF. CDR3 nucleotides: TGTGCCAGCAGTTACTCGTCAGGGAGGGACACTGAAGCTTTCTTT.

CDR3 sequence: CASRSTGGGDEAKNIQYF. The CDR3 coding sequence is TGTGCCAGCAGATCGACAGGGGGAGGCGACGAGGCCAAAAACATTCAGTACTTC. The gene calls are TRBV12-3 or TRBV12-4 and TRBJ2-4, with 9 bases fitting TRBD1. After removal of 6 bases from V and 1 base from J, the junction contained 13 bases not matched to a gene. The CDR3 spans 18 residues.

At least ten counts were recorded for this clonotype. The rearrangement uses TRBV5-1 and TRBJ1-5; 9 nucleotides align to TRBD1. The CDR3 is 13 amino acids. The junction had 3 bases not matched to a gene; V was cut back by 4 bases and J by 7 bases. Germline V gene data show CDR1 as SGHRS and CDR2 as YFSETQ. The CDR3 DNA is TGCGCCAGCAGCACAGGGGGCGGGCAGCCCCAGCATTTT. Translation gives CASSTGGGQPQHF. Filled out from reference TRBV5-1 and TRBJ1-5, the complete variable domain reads KAGVTQTPRYLIKTRGQQVTLSCSPISGHRSVSWYQQTPGQGLQFLFEYFSETQRNKGNFPGRFSGRQFSNSRSEMNVSTLELGDSALYLCASSTGGGQPQHFGDGTRLSIL.

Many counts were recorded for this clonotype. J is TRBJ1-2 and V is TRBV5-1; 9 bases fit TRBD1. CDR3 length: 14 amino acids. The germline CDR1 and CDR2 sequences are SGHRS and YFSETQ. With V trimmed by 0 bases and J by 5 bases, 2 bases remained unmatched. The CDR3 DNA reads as TGCGCCAGCAGCTTGGGACAGGGGGATTATGGCTACACCTTC. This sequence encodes CASSLGQGDYGYTF.

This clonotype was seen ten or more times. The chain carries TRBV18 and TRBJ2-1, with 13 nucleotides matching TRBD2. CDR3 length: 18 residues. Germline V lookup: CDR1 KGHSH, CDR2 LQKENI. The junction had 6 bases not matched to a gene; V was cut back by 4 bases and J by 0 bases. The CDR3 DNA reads TGTGCCAGCTCACAAACTAGCGGGGGGGCCGTCTCCTACAATGAGCAGTTCTTC. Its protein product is CASSQTSGGAVSYNEQFF.

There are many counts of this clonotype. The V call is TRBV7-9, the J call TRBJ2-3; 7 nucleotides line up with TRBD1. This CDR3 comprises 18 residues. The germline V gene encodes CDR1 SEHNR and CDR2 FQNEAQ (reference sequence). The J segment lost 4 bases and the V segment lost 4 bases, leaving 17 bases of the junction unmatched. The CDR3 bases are TGTGCCAGCAGCTCCCGAGCGGACAGGCGGGTCCCAGCAGATACGCAGTATTTT. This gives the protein CASSSRADRRVPADTQYF. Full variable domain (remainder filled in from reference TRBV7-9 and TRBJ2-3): DTGVSQNPRHKITKRGQNVTFRCDPISEHNRLYWYRQTLGQGPEFLTYFQNEAQLEKSRLLSDRFSAERPKGSFSTLEIQRTEQGDSAMYLCASSSRADRRVPADTQYFGPGTRLTVL.

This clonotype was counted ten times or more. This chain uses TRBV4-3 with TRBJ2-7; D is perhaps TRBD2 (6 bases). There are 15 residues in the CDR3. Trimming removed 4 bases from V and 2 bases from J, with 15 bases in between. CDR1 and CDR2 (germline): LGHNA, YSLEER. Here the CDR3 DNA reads TGCGCCAGCAGCCGCCTTAATCGGGGGACCTACGAGCAGTACTTC. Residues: CASSRLNRGTYEQYF.

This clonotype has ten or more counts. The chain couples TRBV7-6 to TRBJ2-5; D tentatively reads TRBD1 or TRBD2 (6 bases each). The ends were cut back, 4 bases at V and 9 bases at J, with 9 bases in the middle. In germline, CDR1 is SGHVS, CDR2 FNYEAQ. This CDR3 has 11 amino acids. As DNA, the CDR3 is TGTGCCAGCAGCTCGGGGGCGGCCCAGTACTTC. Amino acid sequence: CASSSGAAQYF.

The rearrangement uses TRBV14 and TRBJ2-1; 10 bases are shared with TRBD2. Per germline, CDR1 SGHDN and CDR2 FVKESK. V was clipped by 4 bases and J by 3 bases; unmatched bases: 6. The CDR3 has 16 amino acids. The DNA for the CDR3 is TGTGCCAGCAGCCTCCGTGAGCGGGGGGGCTACAATGAGCAGTTCTTC. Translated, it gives CASSLRERGGYNEQFF.

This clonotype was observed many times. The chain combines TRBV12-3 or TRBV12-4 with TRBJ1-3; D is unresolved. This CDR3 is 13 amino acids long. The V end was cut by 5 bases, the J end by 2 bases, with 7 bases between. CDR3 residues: CASSLPPGNTIYF. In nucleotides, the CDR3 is TGTGCCAGCAGTCTACCCCCTGGAAACACCATATATTTT.